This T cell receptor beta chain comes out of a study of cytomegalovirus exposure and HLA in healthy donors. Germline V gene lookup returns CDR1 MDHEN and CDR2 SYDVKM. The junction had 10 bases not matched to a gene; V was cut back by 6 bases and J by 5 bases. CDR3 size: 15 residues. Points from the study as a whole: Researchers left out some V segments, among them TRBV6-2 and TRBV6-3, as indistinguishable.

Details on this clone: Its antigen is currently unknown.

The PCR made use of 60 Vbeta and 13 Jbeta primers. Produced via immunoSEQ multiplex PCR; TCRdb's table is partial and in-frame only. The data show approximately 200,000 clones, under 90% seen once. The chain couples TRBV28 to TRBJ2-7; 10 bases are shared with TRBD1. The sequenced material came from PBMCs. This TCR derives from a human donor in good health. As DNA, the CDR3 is TGTGCCAGCAGAACCGCTTCCGGGACAGGGGACGAGCAGTACTTC. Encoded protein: CASRTASGTGDEQYF.